The 18 T cell receptor beta chains below all came from one sample that was sequenced in a study of blood T cells in healthy people across ages. The use of a sample-barcoded 5' primer and a J-beta primer mix characterized a second PCR of roughly 7 to 11 cycles. TCRdb re-called the 5' RACE reads with MiXCR, one entry per CDR3 protein. The top ten hold roughly 20% of the sample, which has 650,000 to 1,000,000 distinct CDR3 sequences, around 50% seen once. The sample comprised blood. All receptors derive from a man aged 80 or over in good health.

J is TRBJ2-3 and V is TRBV29-1; 8 positions match TRBD2. The CDR3 is 15 amino acids. Germline values: CDR1 SQVTM, CDR2 ANQGSEA. The V and J ends lost 4 bases and 3 bases, in that order; junction bases with no gene match: 9. The CDR3 DNA reads as TGCAGCGTTGGAGTTGCGGGGGGCTTGACAGATACGCAGTATTTT. The encoded protein is CSVGVAGGLTDTQYF.

V usage is TRBV7-2 and J usage is TRBJ2-7; D may be TRBD2 (5 bases). The V gene lost 5 bases and the J gene lost 4 bases, with 12 bases spanning the gap. CDR1 is SGHTA and CDR2 is FQGNSA in the germline V gene. This CDR3 has 13 residues. DNA of the CDR3: TGTGCCAGCAGCCCATTCTCGGGGTACGAGCAGTACTTC. Residues: CASSPFSGYEQYF.

CDR3 in amino acids: CATSREAGRDEQFF. The CDR3 DNA is TGTGCCACCAGCAGAGAGGCAGGGAGGGATGAGCAGTTCTTC. V is TRBV15 and J is TRBJ2-1; TRBD2 matches at 7 bases. Germline lookup yields CDR1 LNHNV and CDR2 YYDKDF (reference sequence). The CDR3 runs 14 residues. Germline trimming cut 0 bases from V and 8 bases from J; bases unmatched to any gene: 4. The full variable domain, in which reference TRBV15 and TRBJ2-1 provide the parts outside the CDR3, is DAMVIQNPRYQVTQFGKPVTLSCSQTLNHNVMYWYQQKSSQAPKLLFHYYDKDFNNEADTPDNFQSRRPNTSFCFLDIRSPGLGDTAMYLCATSREAGRDEQFFGPGTRLTVL.

CDR3 residues: CASSYRDRVQYF. The CDR3 DNA follows: TGTGCCAGCAGCTACCGGGACAGGGTGCAGTATTTT. The chain is built from TRBV7-2 and TRBJ2-3, with 9 bases matching TRBD1. The CDR3 consists of 12 residues. The V gene's germline CDR1 is SGHTA and CDR2 FQGNSA. V was pared by 4 bases and J by 11 bases, with 4 bases of the junction left unmatched.

Written as DNA, the CDR3 is TGCGCCAGCAGCCCCGACCCGGACAGAAACAATGAGCAGTTCTTC. Encoded protein: CASSPDPDRNNEQFF. V is TRBV5-1 and J is TRBJ2-1; the D gene is possibly TRBD1 (6 bases). In germline, CDR1 is SGHRS, CDR2 YFSETQ. This CDR3 region has 15 residues. The ends were cut back, 4 bases at V and 5 bases at J, with 16 bases in the middle.

The J gene is TRBJ2-1, the V gene TRBV5-1; 8 nucleotides line up with TRBD2. From germline, CDR1 is SGHRS and CDR2 YFSETQ. This CDR3 is 15 amino acids long. V shed 5 bases, J shed 2 bases, and the junction held 6 bases outside the gene matches. For the CDR3, the DNA is TGCGCCAGCAGATCCGGGGGGGTCACCTACAATGAGCAGTTCTTC. Translated, it gives CASRSGGVTYNEQFF.

This clonotype was seen only a few times. This chain joins TRBV29-1 and TRBJ2-5, with D tentatively TRBD2 (6 bases). With 8 bases removed from V and 4 bases from J, the gap between germline ends came to 14 bases. Germline CDR1 and CDR2: SQVTM and ANQGSEA. The length of the CDR3 is 12 residues. In DNA form, the CDR3 reads TGCAGCTCGCGAACCGGGGGAGAGACCCAGTACTTC. Translating it yields CSSRTGGETQYF.

V gene TRBV5-1 combines with J gene TRBJ2-3, with a possible D match to TRBD2 (5 bases). The CDR3 runs to 14 residues. The germline V gene encodes CDR1 SGHRS and CDR2 YFSETQ. Trimming left V 4 bases short and J 6 bases short, with 15 bases between. The CDR3 DNA follows: TGCGCCAGCAGCGTGGAGCGACCGGGGGATACGCAGTATTTT. Translating it yields CASSVERPGDTQYF.

Remarks on this clonotype: An end of the junction does not agree with germline; a read error may underlie this. The gene calls are TRBV11-2 and TRBJ2-1; D is possibly TRBD2 (6 bases). The CDR3 consists of 15 residues. The germline CDR1 and CDR2 sequences are SGHAT and FQNNGV. The CDR3 region is CASGLQGGVLGEQFF. CDR3 DNA sequence: TGTGCCAGCGGCTTACAAGGAGGGGTACTCGGTGAGCAGTTCTTC.

The chain carries TRBV7-2 and TRBJ1-1; 8 bases are shared with TRBD1. CDR1 is SGHTA and CDR2 is FQGNSA in the germline V gene. This CDR3 region has 13 residues. V lost 7 bases and J lost 3; bases outside the gene matches: 4. CDR3 residues: CASTQGAHTEAFF. The CDR3 DNA reads TGTGCCAGCACTCAGGGGGCGCACACTGAAGCTTTCTTT.

There are many counts of this clonotype. The rearrangement joins TRBV6-7 to TRBJ1-2; tentatively, D is TRBD1 (5 bases). TRBV6-7 is assigned to the ORF class and has an uncertain function. V lost 1 base and J lost 3, with 9 bases in between. CDR3 length: 14 residues. The CDR3 DNA reads TGTGCCAGCAGTTACTTGGGGACCCACTATGGCTACACCTTC. Residues: CASSYLGTHYGYTF.

This chain joins TRBV5-6 and TRBJ2-7; 9 bases are a match to TRBD1. Germline V gene sequence: CDR1 SGHDT, CDR2 YYEEEE. The CDR3 loop spans 15 amino acids. After removal of 4 bases from V and 3 bases from J, the junction contained 8 bases not matched to a gene. CDR3: CASSASGQGIYEQYF. As DNA, the CDR3 is TGTGCCAGCAGCGCATCGGGACAGGGAATCTACGAGCAGTACTTC.

The gene calls are TRBV15 and TRBJ2-1; 8 bases are shared with TRBD2. In germline, CDR1 is LNHNV, CDR2 YYDKDF (reference sequence). The CDR3 extends over 15 amino acids. V shed 6 bases and J 7 bases; nucleotides not matched to a gene: 11. In nucleotides, the CDR3 is TGTGCCACCAGTATCCGAACCGGGGGGGGTAATGAGCAGTTCTTC. It translates to CATSIRTGGGNEQFF.

This clonotype was picked up one time. The rearrangement joins TRBV10-3 to TRBJ2-7; 8 nucleotides agree with TRBD1. Trimming cost V 10 bases and J 6 bases; bases outside gene matches: 11. The CDR3 loop spans 13 amino acids. Germline lookup yields CDR1 ENHRY and CDR2 SYGVKD. CDR3 in DNA: TGTGCCACCTCGGACAGGGAGATGACCGAGCAGTACTTC. This sequence encodes CATSDREMTEQYF.

Of note for this clonotype: With a much larger clone just one base away, this may be a read error. This chain connects TRBV6-6 to TRBJ2-4; D may be TRBD1 (6 bases). V lost 5 bases to trimming and J lost 13 bases, with 18 bases between them. Germline CDR1 and CDR2: MNHNY and SVGAGI (reference sequence). This CDR3 region has 13 residues. Written as DNA, the CDR3 is TGTGCCAGCAGTAGGGACACGTACAATGAGCAGTACTTC. Translation: CASSRDTYNEQYF.

The chain combines TRBV6-1 with TRBJ1-5; no firm D call. Trimming cost V 1 base and J 0 bases, with 13 bases left between them. The CDR3 loop spans 17 amino acids. Germline CDR1 MNHNS, CDR2 SASEGT. The CDR3 DNA follows: TGTGCCAGCAGTGAAGGTGTTGGCGGATATAGCAATCAGCCCCAGCATTTT. This gives the protein CASSEGVGGYSNQPQHF.

For this clonotype: A read error is possible here, since a much larger clone lies one base away. This chain connects TRBV2 to TRBJ2-5; either TRBD1 or TRBD2 may supply D (5 bases each). V lost 10 bases, J lost 11 bases, and 23 bases lay in between. The CDR3 consists of 13 residues. CDR1 SNHLY and CDR2 FYNNEI come from the germline V gene. DNA for the CDR3: TGTGCCACCGGGACGAGGGCCTACAATGAGCAGTACTTC. Amino acids: CATGTRAYNEQYF.

Remarks on this clonotype: A clone one base away is much larger, so this may be a read error. The CDR3: CASSLEGSSWNEQYF. The CDR3 DNA follows: TGTGCCAGCAGCTTAGAGGGGTCTAGTTGGAATGAGCAGTACTTC. The chain is built from TRBV7-9 and TRBJ2-5, with D tentatively TRBD1 (5 bases). The CDR3 contains 15 residues. V shed 1 base and J shed 11 bases, with 20 bases lying between them. Per germline, CDR1 SEHNR and CDR2 FQNEAQ (reference sequence). The full variable domain, in which reference TRBV7-9 and TRBJ2-5 provide the parts outside the CDR3, is DTGVSQNPRHKITKRGQNVTFRCDPISEHNRLYWYRQTLGQGPEFLTYFQNEAQLEKSRLLSDRFSAERPKGSFSTLEIQRTEQGDSAMYLCASSLEGSSWNEQYFGPGTRLLVL.